This TCR beta chain was captured by sequencing in a study of cytomegalovirus exposure and HLA in healthy donors. V was cut by 4 bases and J by 4 bases, with 12 bases left in between. Germline loops: CDR1 SGHKS, CDR2 YYEKEE (reference sequence). The CDR3 has 15 amino acids. This clone occurred a few times. PCR employed 60 Vbeta and 13 Jbeta primers. The table came from immunoSEQ multiplex PCR; TCRdb's copy has only in-frame clones and leaves some out. The sample records some 80,000 clones, approximately 60% being singletons. This TCR was sampled from a male donor in good health and CMV-seropositive. The J gene is TRBJ1-6, the V gene TRBV5-5; D is possibly TRBD1 (5 bases). Sequenced input: PBMCs. CDR3 in amino acids: CASSPWGDYNSPLHF. The DNA for the CDR3 is TGTGCCAGCAGCCCGTGGGGGGATTATAATTCACCCCTCCACTTT. The variable domain in full, with the rest retrieved from reference TRBV5-5 and TRBJ1-6, is DAGVTQSPTHLIKTRGQQVTLRCSPISGHKSVSWYQQVLGQGPQFIFQYYEKEERGRGNFPDRFSARQFPNYSSELNVNALLLGDSALYLCASSPWGDYNSPLHFGNGTRLTVT.